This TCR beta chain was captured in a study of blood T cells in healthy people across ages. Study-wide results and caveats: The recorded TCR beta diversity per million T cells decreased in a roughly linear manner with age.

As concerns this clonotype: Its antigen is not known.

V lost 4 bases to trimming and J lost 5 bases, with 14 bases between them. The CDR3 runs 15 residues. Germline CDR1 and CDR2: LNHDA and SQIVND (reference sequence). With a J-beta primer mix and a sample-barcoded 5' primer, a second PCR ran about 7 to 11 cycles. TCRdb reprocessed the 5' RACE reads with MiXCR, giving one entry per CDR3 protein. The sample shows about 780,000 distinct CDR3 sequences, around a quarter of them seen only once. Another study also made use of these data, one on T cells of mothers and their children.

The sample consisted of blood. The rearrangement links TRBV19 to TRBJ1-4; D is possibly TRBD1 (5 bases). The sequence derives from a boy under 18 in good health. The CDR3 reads CASSTRGTENEKLFF. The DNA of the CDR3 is TGTGCCAGTAGTACGAGAGGGACGGAGAATGAAAAACTGTTTTTT.